The 3 T cell receptor beta chains given below trace back to one sample, sequenced in a study of blood T cell repertoires in COVID-19. Method: immunoSEQ multiplex PCR; TCRdb's copy keeps in-frame clones and lacks some. The sample has 250,000 to 300,000 clones, around 84% seen once. Sequencing was carried out using PBMCs or T cells enriched from blood (not recorded which). The receptors were sampled from a man aged 25 to 45 with acute COVID-19.

This chain connects TRBV2 to TRBJ1-2; D unclear. With 10 bases removed from V and 0 bases from J, the gap between germline ends came to 9 bases. CDR3 size: 12 residues. Germline-derived CDR1 and CDR2 are SNHLY and FYNNEI. In DNA form, the CDR3 reads TGTGCCAACCCCGACACTAACTATGGCTACACCTTC. Its translation is CANPDTNYGYTF.

This chain joins TRBV29-1 and TRBJ1-2; possible D gene TRBD1, 5 bases. This CDR3 comprises 11 residues. CDR1 is SQVTM, CDR2 ANQGSEA, per germline. With 6 bases removed from V and 6 bases from J, the gap between germline ends came to 11 bases. CDR3 sequence reads: CSVAGRHGYTF. The CDR3 DNA sequence: TGCAGCGTAGCAGGGAGGCATGGCTACACCTTC.

This rearrangement joins TRBV6-5 to TRBJ2-4, with a tentative D call TRBD2 (7 bases). Germline V gene data show CDR1 as MNHEY and CDR2 as SVGAGI. Trimming stripped 7 bases from V and 15 bases from J, with 16 bases between. The CDR3 consists of 11 residues. CDR3 in amino acids: CASILGASGYF. The DNA for the CDR3 is TGTGCCAGCATCCTGGGGGCTAGCGGGTACTTC.